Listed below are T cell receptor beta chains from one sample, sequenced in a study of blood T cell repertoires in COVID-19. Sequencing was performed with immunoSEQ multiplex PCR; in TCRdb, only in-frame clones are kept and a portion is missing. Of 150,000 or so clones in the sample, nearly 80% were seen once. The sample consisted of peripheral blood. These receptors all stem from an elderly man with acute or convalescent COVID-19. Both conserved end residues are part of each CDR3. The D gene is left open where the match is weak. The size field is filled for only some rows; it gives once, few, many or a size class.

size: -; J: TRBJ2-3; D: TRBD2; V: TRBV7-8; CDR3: CASSWGGNTDTQYF; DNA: TGTGCCAGCAGCTGGGGGGGTAACACAGATACGCAGTATTTT
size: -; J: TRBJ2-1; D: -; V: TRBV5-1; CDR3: CASSLQVNEQFF; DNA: TGCGCCAGCAGCTTACAGGTTAATGAGCAGTTCTTC
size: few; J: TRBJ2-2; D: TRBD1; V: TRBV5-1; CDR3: CASSLGQGATGELFF; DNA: TGCGCCAGCAGCTTGGGACAGGGGGCAACCGGGGAGCTGTTTTTT
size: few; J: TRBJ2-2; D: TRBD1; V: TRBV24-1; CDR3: CATSLDRAPGSCF; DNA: TGTGCCACCAGTTTGGACAGGGCGCCGGGGAGCTGTTTT
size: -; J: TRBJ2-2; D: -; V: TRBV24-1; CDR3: CATSDPAGTAGELFF; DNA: TGTGCCACCAGTGATCCCGCAGGTACCGCCGGGGAGCTGTTTTTT
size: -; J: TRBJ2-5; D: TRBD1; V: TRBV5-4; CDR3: CASRPGQGKETQYF; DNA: TGTGCCAGCAGGCCGGGACAGGGGAAGGAGACCCAGTACTTC
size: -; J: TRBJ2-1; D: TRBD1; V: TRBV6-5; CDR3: CASRPTGGSYNEQFF; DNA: TGTGCCAGCAGACCGACAGGGGGCTCGTACAATGAGCAGTTCTTC
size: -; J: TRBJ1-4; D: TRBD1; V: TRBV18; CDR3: CASTGGFVANEKLFF; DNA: TGTGCCAGTACAGGGGGTTTCGTGGCTAATGAAAAACTGTTTTTT
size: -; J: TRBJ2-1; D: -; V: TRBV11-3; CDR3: CASSLGPGSNEQFF; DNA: TGTGCCAGCAGCTTAGGTCCGGGGTCTAATGAGCAGTTCTTC
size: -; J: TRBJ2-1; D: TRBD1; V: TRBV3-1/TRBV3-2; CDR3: CASSHYTGQGDNEQFF; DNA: TGTGCCAGCAGCCACTACACCGGGCAGGGGGACAATGAGCAGTTCTTC
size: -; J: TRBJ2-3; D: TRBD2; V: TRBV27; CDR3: CASSFFSGADTQYF; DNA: TGTGCCAGCAGTTTCTTTAGCGGGGCAGATACGCAGTATTTT
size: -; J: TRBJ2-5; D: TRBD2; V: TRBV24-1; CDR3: CATSPGTSGQETQYF; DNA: TGTGCCACCAGTCCTGGGACTAGCGGACAAGAGACCCAGTACTTC
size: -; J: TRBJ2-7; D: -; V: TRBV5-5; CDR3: CASSFLYDSSYEQYF; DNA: TGTGCCAGCAGCTTTCTATATGACAGCTCCTACGAGCAGTACTTC
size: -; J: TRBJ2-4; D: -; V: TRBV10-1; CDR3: CASSETTGSKNIQYF; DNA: TGCGCCAGCAGTGAAACGACAGGTTCCAAAAACATTCAGTACTTC
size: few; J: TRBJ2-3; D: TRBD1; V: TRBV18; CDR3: CASMGQGTDTQYF; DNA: TGTGCAAGTATGGGACAGGGCACAGATACGCAGTATTTT
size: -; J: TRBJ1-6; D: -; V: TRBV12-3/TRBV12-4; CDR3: CASRPGNSPLHF; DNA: TGTGCCAGCAGACCGGGTAATTCACCCCTCCACTTT
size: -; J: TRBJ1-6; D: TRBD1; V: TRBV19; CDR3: CASSSRGTAEGSPLHF; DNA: TGTGCCAGTAGTAGCCGGGGGACAGCTGAGGGTTCACCCCTCCACTTT
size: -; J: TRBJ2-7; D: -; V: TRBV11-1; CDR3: CASSFGDSYEQYF; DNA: TGTGCCAGCAGCTTCGGGGACTCCTACGAGCAGTACTTC
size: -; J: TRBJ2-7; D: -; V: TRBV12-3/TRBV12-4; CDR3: CASSLRAGQYF; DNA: TGTGCCAGCAGCCTCCGGGCGGGGCAGTACTTC
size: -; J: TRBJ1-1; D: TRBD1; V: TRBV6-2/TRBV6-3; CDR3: CASSFPRDRLNLNTEAFF; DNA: TGTGCCAGCAGTTTCCCCCGGGACAGGCTTAATTTGAACACTGAAGCTTTCTTT
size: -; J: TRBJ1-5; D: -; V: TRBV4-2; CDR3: CASSQFAQASNQPQHF; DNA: TGTGCCAGCAGCCAATTTGCACAGGCGAGCAATCAGCCCCAGCATTTT
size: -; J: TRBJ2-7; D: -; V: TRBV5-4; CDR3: CASSLVGRAHEQYF; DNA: TGTGCCAGCAGCTTGGTCGGCAGGGCCCACGAGCAGTACTTC
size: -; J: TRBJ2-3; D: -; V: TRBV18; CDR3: CASSTFGDTQYF; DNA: TGTGCCAGCTCCACCTTCGGAGATACGCAGTATTTT
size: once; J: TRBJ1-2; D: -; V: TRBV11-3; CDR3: CASSPRLRTDGYTF; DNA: TGTGCCAGCAGCCCCAGACTCAGAACTGATGGCTACACCTTC
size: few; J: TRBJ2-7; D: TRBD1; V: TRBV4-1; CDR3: CASSQDLEGQGFFEQYF; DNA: TGCGCCAGCAGCCAAGATCTCGAGGGACAGGGGTTTTTCGAGCAGTACTTC
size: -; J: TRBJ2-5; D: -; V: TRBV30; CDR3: CAWSVLNQETQYF; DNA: TGTGCCTGGAGTGTACTCAACCAAGAGACCCAGTACTTC
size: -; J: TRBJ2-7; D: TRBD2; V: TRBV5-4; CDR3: CASSPTGTSGGIHEQYF; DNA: TGTGCCAGCAGCCCCACCGGGACTAGCGGGGGGATCCACGAGCAGTACTTC
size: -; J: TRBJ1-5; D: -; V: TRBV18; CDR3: CASSEGRDQPQHF; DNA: TGTGCCAGCTCAGAGGGTAGGGATCAGCCCCAGCATTTT
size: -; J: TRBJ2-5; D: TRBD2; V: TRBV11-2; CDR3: CASSLTPGLAETQYF; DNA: TGTGCCAGCAGCTTGACTCCGGGACTAGCGGAGACCCAGTACTTC
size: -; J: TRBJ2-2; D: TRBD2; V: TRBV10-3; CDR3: CAISDSRGLAGANTGELFF; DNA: TGTGCCATCAGTGATTCTCGGGGACTAGCGGGGGCGAACACCGGGGAGCTGTTTTTT
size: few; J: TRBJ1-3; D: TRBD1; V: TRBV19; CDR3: CASSIQGVDTIYF; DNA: TGTGCCAGTAGTATACAGGGGGTAGACACCATATATTTT